This entry lists 28 T cell receptor beta chains sequenced from one sample in a study of blood T cell repertoires in COVID-19. The table came from immunoSEQ multiplex PCR; TCRdb's copy has only in-frame clones and leaves some out. The sample yields 250,000 to 300,000 clones, 87% seen once. Sequencing used peripheral blood. The receptor source for this set is a woman in her fifties or sixties who had recovered from COVID-19.

The V gene is TRBV6-2 or TRBV6-3, the J gene TRBJ2-7; D is possibly TRBD2 (5 bases). Between the trimmed V and J ends, which lost 0 bases and 2 bases, there was a span of 11 bases. The CDR3 runs 15 residues. Looked up from germline, CDR1 is MNHEY and CDR2 is SVGEGT. The CDR3 region is CASSYSITGTYEQYF. CDR3 coding DNA: TGTGCCAGCAGTTACTCGATAACGGGGACCTACGAGCAGTACTTC.

The J gene is TRBJ1-2, the V gene TRBV20-1; D remains ambiguous. The germline gives CDR1 DFQATT, CDR2 SNEGSKA (reference sequence). The CDR3 extends over 11 amino acids. V lost 1 base to trimming and J lost 6 bases, with 6 bases between them. The DNA for the CDR3 is TGCAGTGCTAGAGGCAGTCATGGCTACACCTTC. It encodes CSARGSHGYTF.

The genes are TRBV9 and TRBJ2-5; 9 bases align to TRBD2. Germline CDR1 reads SGDLS; CDR2 reads YYNGEE. CDR3 size: 16 residues. Losses at the gene ends were 0 bases for V and 5 bases for J; bases not matched to a gene: 8. The DNA of the CDR3 is TGTGCCAGCAGCGTAGGGGCCTGGCGGGGGGGTGAGACCCAGTACTTC. This translates into CASSVGAWRGGETQYF.

V gene TRBV6-2 or TRBV6-3 combines with J gene TRBJ1-5; possible D gene TRBD1, 5 bases. Germline lookup yields CDR1 MNHEY and CDR2 SVGEGT. The CDR3 consists of 14 residues. Trimming stripped 2 bases from V and 5 bases from J, with 10 bases between. The CDR3 sequence: CASSYHPRDQPQHF. The DNA of the CDR3 is TGTGCCAGCAGTTACCACCCCAGGGATCAGCCCCAGCATTTT.

The J gene is TRBJ2-3, the V gene TRBV11-2; 10 bases align to TRBD2. The CDR3 loop spans 16 amino acids. Germline CDR1 SGHAT, CDR2 FQNNGV. With 6 bases clipped from V and 4 bases from J, the junction kept 10 bases outside the gene matches. The CDR3 sequence: CASSPGVLAGADTQYF. DNA for the CDR3: TGTGCCAGCAGTCCCGGGGTGCTAGCGGGAGCAGATACGCAGTATTTT. The whole variable domain, filled in from reference TRBV11-2 and TRBJ2-3, reads EAGVAQSPRYKIIEKRQSVAFWCNPISGHATLYWYQQILGQGPKLLIQFQNNGVVDDSQLPKDRFSAERLKGVDSTLKIQPAKLEDSAVYLCASSPGVLAGADTQYFGPGTRLTVL.

The chain couples TRBV7-6 to TRBJ1-1, with D perhaps TRBD1 (5 bases). The V and J ends lost 0 bases and 7 bases respectively, with 12 bases between them. Germline V gene data show CDR1 as SGHVS and CDR2 as FNYEAQ. This CDR3 region has 14 residues. CDR3: CASSLAFDSFEAFF. The CDR3 DNA reads TGTGCCAGCAGCTTAGCCTTCGACAGTTTTGAAGCTTTCTTT.

The V gene is TRBV7-2, the J gene TRBJ2-7; TRBD2 matches 12 bases. The CDR3 length is 15 residues. Germline CDR1 reads SGHTA; CDR2 reads FQGNSA. V shed 5 bases and J 4 bases; nucleotides not matched to a gene: 6. CDR3 residues: CASSVTSGSRYEQYF. For the CDR3, the DNA is TGTGCCAGCAGCGTGACTAGCGGGAGTCGGTACGAGCAGTACTTC.

The chain joins TRBV7-9 to TRBJ2-7, with a possible D match to TRBD1 (5 bases). Deletions cut 3 bases from V and 2 bases from J, with 11 bases between. Germline V gene lookup returns CDR1 SEHNR and CDR2 FQNEAQ (reference sequence). This CDR3 has 14 residues. The chain's CDR3 is CASSFTGQTYEQYF. The CDR3 DNA sequence: TGTGCCAGCAGCTTTACAGGACAAACCTACGAGCAGTACTTC. The entire variable domain, with the rest obtained from reference TRBV7-9 and TRBJ2-7, is as follows: DTGVSQNPRHKITKRGQNVTFRCDPISEHNRLYWYRQTLGQGPEFLTYFQNEAQLEKSRLLSDRFSAERPKGSFSTLEIQRTEQGDSAMYLCASSFTGQTYEQYFGPGTRLTVT.

The chain couples TRBV18 to TRBJ1-1; TRBD1 aligns across 7 bases. CDR3 size: 15 residues. The germline gives CDR1 KGHSH, CDR2 LQKENI. The V segment lost 4 bases and the J segment 4 bases; nucleotides outside the gene matches: 9. The CDR3 DNA follows: TGTGCCAGCTCACGAACCAGTCCAGGGGGCACTGAAGCTTTCTTT. Translating gives CASSRTSPGGTEAFF. Combining the CDR3 with reference TRBV18 and TRBJ1-1 gives the whole variable domain NAGVMQNPRHLVRRRGQEARLRCSPMKGHSHVYWYRQLPEEGLKFMVYLQKENIIDESGMPKERFSAEFPKEGPSILRIQQVVRGDSAAYFCASSRTSPGGTEAFFGQGTRLTVV.

V and J are TRBV11-2 and TRBJ2-1; 7 bases are a match to TRBD2. The V gene end was trimmed by 3 bases and the J gene end by 6 bases; junction bases not matched to a gene: 5. Germline values: CDR1 SGHAT, CDR2 FQNNGV. The CDR3 runs to 14 residues. The DNA for the CDR3 is TGTGCCAGCAGCTTGGGAGGGCCGGGCAATGAGCAGTTCTTC. Protein sequence: CASSLGGPGNEQFF.

This chain joins TRBV7-9 and TRBJ2-3; the match to TRBD2 covers 9 bases. The germline V gene encodes CDR1 SEHNR and CDR2 FQNEAQ (reference sequence). This CDR3 spans 16 amino acids. Germline trimming cut 4 bases from V and 4 bases from J; bases unmatched to any gene: 9. CDR3 coding DNA: TGTGCCAGCAGCTCTACTCCGGGACTAGCAGCAGATACGCAGTATTTT. It encodes CASSSTPGLAADTQYF.

This rearrangement joins TRBV7-2 to TRBJ2-1; D gene ambiguous. Germline loops: CDR1 SGHTA, CDR2 FQGNSA. The CDR3 sequence is 17 residues long. V lost 5 bases, J lost 0 bases, and 17 bases lay in between. The CDR3 DNA reads as TGTGCCAGCAGCGTACTTAGTGGTAGGAGCTCCTACAATGAGCAGTTCTTC. Protein: CASSVLSGRSSYNEQFF.

The chain is built from TRBV6-6 and TRBJ1-4; D not resolved. Germline CDR1 MNHNY, CDR2 SVGAGI (reference sequence). V gave up 2 bases and J gave up 3 bases, with 7 bases separating them. The CDR3 is 14 amino acids. CDR3: CASSYIGSNEKLFF. DNA for the CDR3: TGTGCCAGCAGTTACATCGGGTCTAATGAAAAACTGTTTTTT.

J is TRBJ1-5 and V is TRBV18, with D possibly being TRBD1 (5 bases). The germline V gene encodes CDR1 KGHSH and CDR2 LQKENI. The CDR3 has 16 residues. V was clipped by 6 bases and J by 2 bases, with 17 bases between them. This CDR3 is CASSPGAGGGNQPQHF. The CDR3 nucleotides read TGTGCCAGCTCTCCCGGAGCCGGGGGAGGCAATCAGCCCCAGCATTTT.

The chain joins TRBV7-9 to TRBJ2-7; 8 nucleotides align to TRBD1. The germline V gene encodes CDR1 SEHNR and CDR2 FQNEAQ (reference sequence). The CDR3 sequence is 15 residues long. J lost 5 bases, V lost 6 bases, and 12 bases had no gene match. CDR3 DNA sequence: TGTGCCAGCAGTTCCGTCGGGACAGGCACTCACGAGCAGTACTTC. Its translation is CASSSVGTGTHEQYF.

The rearrangement joins TRBV7-9 to TRBJ2-7; 8 bases align to TRBD1. CDR1 is SEHNR, CDR2 FQNEAQ, per germline (reference sequence). The ends lost 6 bases at V and 6 bases at J; junction bases unmatched: 10. The CDR3 spans 14 residues. The CDR3 DNA follows: TGTGCCAGCAGTCCAACGACAGGGGCAGGCGAGCAGTACTTC. Its translation is CASSPTTGAGEQYF.

The chain carries TRBV7-2 and TRBJ2-3; tentatively, D is TRBD1 (5 bases). Germline CDR1 SGHTA, CDR2 FQGNSA. Between the trimmed V and J ends, which lost 1 base and 1 base, there was a span of 12 bases. CDR3 length equals 16 residues. The CDR3 protein is CASSLDRGIGTDTQYF. The CDR3 region has the DNA TGTGCCAGCAGCTTAGATAGGGGAATAGGCACAGATACGCAGTATTTT.

The CDR3: CASSPGTSGARASYNEQFF. CDR3 sequence (DNA): TGCGCCAGCAGCCCCGGGACTAGCGGGGCACGGGCCTCCTACAATGAGCAGTTCTTC. V gene TRBV5-1 combines with J gene TRBJ2-1; TRBD2 matches at 13 bases. Trimming at V came to 4 bases and at J to 0 bases, leaving 10 bases not matched to a gene. This CDR3 region has 19 residues. Germline CDR1 and CDR2: SGHRS and YFSETQ.

The rearrangement uses TRBV5-4 and TRBJ2-1; D unclear. The ends were cut back, 5 bases at V and 8 bases at J, with 14 bases in the middle. The CDR3 totals 13 residues. The germline V gene has CDR1 SGHNT and CDR2 YYREEE (reference sequence). The CDR3 bases are TGTGCCAGCAGTCAGGCCGCAACCGATGAGCAGTTCTTC. Residues: CASSQAATDEQFF.

V gene TRBV6-5 combines with J gene TRBJ1-4, with 7 positions matching TRBD1. Germline CDR1 is MNHEY and CDR2 is SVGAGI. V dropped 2 bases and J dropped 6; count of bases not matched to a gene: 3. CDR3 size: 14 residues. In DNA form, the CDR3 reads TGTGCCAGCAGTTACGGACAGGTGCATGAAAAACTGTTTTTT. Protein sequence: CASSYGQVHEKLFF.

In DNA, the CDR3 is TGCAGCGTTGGGCCCCCAGGCACCGGGGAGCTGTTTTTT. This encodes CSVGPPGTGELFF. V usage is TRBV29-1 and J usage is TRBJ2-2; D uncertain. The germline V and J ends were trimmed by 4 bases and 4 bases, with 10 bases remaining between them. Germline V gives CDR1 SQVTM, CDR2 ANQGSEA. The CDR3 loop spans 13 amino acids.

In this sample, this clone turned up once. The chain links TRBV7-2 to TRBJ2-3, with D possibly TRBD1 on 5 matching bases. Between the trimmed V and J ends, which lost 1 base and 3 bases, there was a span of 14 bases. There are 16 residues in the CDR3. CDR1 is SGHTA, CDR2 FQGNSA, per germline. The DNA of the CDR3 is TGTGCCAGCAGCTTAGTATGGGGCTGGGAAACAGATACGCAGTATTTT. This translates into CASSLVWGWETDTQYF. The full variable domain, its missing parts supplied by reference TRBV7-2 and TRBJ2-3, is GAGVSQSPSNKVTEKGKDVELRCDPISGHTALYWYRQSLGQGLEFLIYFQGNSAPDKSGLPSDRFSAERTGGSVSTLTIQRTQQEDSAVYLCASSLVWGWETDTQYFGPGTRLTVL.

The gene calls are TRBV19 and TRBJ1-5; TRBD1 agrees at 10 bases. Trimming at V came to 8 bases and at J to 7 bases, leaving 8 bases not matched to a gene. This CDR3 is built from 14 residues. CDR1 LNHDA and CDR2 SQIVND come from the germline V gene (reference sequence). CDR3 DNA: TGTGCCAGTGGGGACAGGGGCTTCGGGCAGCCCCAGCATTTT. Its translation is CASGDRGFGQPQHF.

The chain has TRBV4-2 and TRBJ1-3, with D maybe TRBD1 (5 bases). V lost 0 bases and J lost 5, with 20 bases in between. Germline CDR1 LGHNA, CDR2 YNFKEQ. CDR3 length: 18 residues. For the CDR3, the DNA is TGTGCCAGCAGCCAAGATGGAGGGGCAGCCGACTCGAGAAACACCATATATTTT. This codes for CASSQDGGAADSRNTIYF.

The V gene is TRBV19, the J gene TRBJ1-2; 9 bases map to TRBD1. Germline V gives CDR1 LNHDA, CDR2 SQIVND (reference sequence). This CDR3 comprises 15 residues. V gave up 5 bases and J gave up 2 bases; unmatched junction bases: 6. The CDR3: CASSPTGGPNYGYTF. The CDR3 coding sequence is TGTGCCAGTAGTCCTACAGGGGGCCCAAACTATGGCTACACCTTC.

The chain links TRBV5-4 to TRBJ2-1, with D tentatively TRBD2 (7 bases). Germline assignment: CDR1 SGHNT and CDR2 YYREEE (reference sequence). Trimming cost V 4 bases and J 5 bases, with 10 bases left between them. There are 13 residues in the CDR3. The CDR3 DNA follows: TGTGCCAGCAGCCGAGGGGGGGACAATGAGCAGTTCTTC. Its protein is CASSRGGDNEQFF.

This chain joins TRBV30 and TRBJ2-5; a possible D gene is TRBD1 (7 bases). The CDR3 sequence is 14 residues long. Germline V gene sequence: CDR1 GTSNPN, CDR2 SVGIG (reference sequence). V was clipped by 0 bases and J by 5 bases, with 13 bases between them. Written as DNA, the CDR3 is TGTGCCTGGAGTGTAGGAGGGGGCAGGGAGACCCAGTACTTC. It specifies CAWSVGGGRETQYF. The full variable domain, with the rest looked up from reference TRBV30 and TRBJ2-5, is SQTIHQWPATLVQPVGSPLSLECTVEGTSNPNLYWYRQAAGRGLQLLFYSVGIGQISSEVPQNLSASRPQDRQFILSSKKLLLSDSGFYLCAWSVGGGRETQYFGPGTRLLVL.

This clone has a handful of counts. The V and J genes are TRBV30 and TRBJ1-1; D unclear. V dropped 3 bases and J dropped 1 base, with 6 bases sitting between them. The CDR3 is 12 amino acids. Germline CDR1 is GTSNPN and CDR2 is SVGIG (reference sequence). CDR3 bases: TGTGCCTGGAGGAGGGCGAACACTGAAGCTTTCTTT. It is translated as CAWRRANTEAFF.